The 14 T cell receptor beta chains in this list originate from one sample, sequenced in a study of CXCR3-negative and CXCR3-positive naive CD8 T cells. The authors prepared UMI-labeled TRB cDNA libraries by 5' RACE. TCRdb reprocessed the 5' RACE reads; each CDR3 protein has one entry and no DNA is given. The table lists about 130,000 distinct CDR3 sequences. Sequencing was done on a sample of naive CXCR3- CD8+ T cells from blood. Subset defined: CD45RO-CCR7+CD27+CD95- naive CD8+ T cells lacking CXCR3 (TNR3-). The receptor source for this set is a human donor in good health. Some clones in this sample may be carry-over from other donors' samples.

The chain combines TRBV20-1 with TRBJ2-1; TCRdb selects TRBD1, and the lack of DNA leaves this call unchecked. CDR3 length equals 15 residues. Germline V gives CDR1 DFQATT, CDR2 SNEGSKA (reference sequence). The chain's CDR3 is CSARSWAAAIGEQFF.

The chain combines TRBV27 with TRBJ2-7; lacking DNA, the TRBD1 call made by TCRdb goes unchecked. Germline V gene data show CDR1 as MNHEY and CDR2 as SMNVEV (reference sequence). This CDR3 is 16 amino acids long. CDR3 sequence: CASSLSGQGGTNEQYF.

This chain uses TRBV6-5 with TRBJ2-7. CDR3 length equals 15 residues. Looked up from germline, CDR1 is MNHEY and CDR2 is SVGAGI. CDR3 loop: CASSYSTSGTYEQYF.

The chain recombines TRBV5-4 with TRBJ1-1. In germline, CDR1 is SGHNT, CDR2 YYREEE (reference sequence). There are 13 residues in the CDR3. CDR3 sequence: CASSQQQNTEAFF.

The V gene is TRBV15, the J gene TRBJ2-3; TCRdb names TRBD1, which stays unverified in the absence of DNA. Germline CDR1 LNHNV, CDR2 YYDKDF (reference sequence). This CDR3 comprises 13 residues. This chain's CDR3 is CATSRMGADTQYF.

The V and J genes are TRBV25-1 and TRBJ1-2; lacking DNA, the TRBD1 call made by TCRdb goes unchecked. From germline, CDR1 is MGHDK and CDR2 SYGVNS. The CDR3 sequence is 12 residues long. Here the CDR3 reads CASSGDSYGYTF.

The CDR3 is CASTPGGAPNEQFF. The rearrangement joins TRBV27 to TRBJ2-1; TCRdb selects TRBD1, and the lack of DNA leaves this call unchecked. Germline V gives CDR1 MNHEY, CDR2 SMNVEV (reference sequence). There are 14 residues in the CDR3.

The genes are TRBV28 and TRBJ2-3. CDR1 and CDR2 (germline): MDHEN, SYDVKM. The CDR3 spans 17 residues. The CDR3 region is CASSLFGGRASTDTQYF. Based on the CDR3 plus reference TRBV28 and TRBJ2-3, the full variable domain is DVKVTQSSRYLVKRTGEKVFLECVQDMDHENMFWYRQDPGLGLRLIYFSYDVKMKEKGDIPEGYSVSREKKERFSLILESASTNQTSMYLCASSLFGGRASTDTQYFGPGTRLTVL.

V is TRBV5-1 and J is TRBJ2-1. In germline, CDR1 is SGHRS, CDR2 YFSETQ. The CDR3 sequence is 15 residues long. This CDR3 reads CASSLAQGWNNEQFF.

The chain carries TRBV5-1 and TRBJ2-7; TCRdb's D call, TRBD1, is unchecked because there is no DNA. The CDR3 length is 14 residues. CDR1 is SGHRS, CDR2 YFSETQ, per germline. The CDR3 is CASSLEQGAYEQYF.

The chain recombines TRBV7-9 with TRBJ2-1; TCRdb's assignment of TRBD2 cannot be checked, as there is no DNA. From germline, CDR1 is SEHNR and CDR2 FQNEAQ (reference sequence). This CDR3 spans 16 amino acids. CDR3 sequence reads: CASSSTGTSGHNEQFF.

J is TRBJ2-5 and V is TRBV6-6; checking the TCRdb D call of TRBD1 is not possible without DNA. This CDR3 contains 14 residues. Germline CDR1 MNHNY, CDR2 SVGAGI (reference sequence). The chain's CDR3 is CASSRTGWQETQYF.

The chain combines TRBV15 with TRBJ2-1; TCRdb reports TRBD2, a call that lacks DNA to check it against. This CDR3 spans 15 amino acids. CDR1 LNHNV and CDR2 YYDKDF come from the germline V gene (reference sequence). The CDR3 sequence: CATSWREGLFNEQFF.

The genes are TRBV6-5 and TRBJ2-7. In germline, CDR1 is MNHEY, CDR2 SVGAGI. This CDR3 spans 13 amino acids. The CDR3 is CARSLTDSYEQYF.